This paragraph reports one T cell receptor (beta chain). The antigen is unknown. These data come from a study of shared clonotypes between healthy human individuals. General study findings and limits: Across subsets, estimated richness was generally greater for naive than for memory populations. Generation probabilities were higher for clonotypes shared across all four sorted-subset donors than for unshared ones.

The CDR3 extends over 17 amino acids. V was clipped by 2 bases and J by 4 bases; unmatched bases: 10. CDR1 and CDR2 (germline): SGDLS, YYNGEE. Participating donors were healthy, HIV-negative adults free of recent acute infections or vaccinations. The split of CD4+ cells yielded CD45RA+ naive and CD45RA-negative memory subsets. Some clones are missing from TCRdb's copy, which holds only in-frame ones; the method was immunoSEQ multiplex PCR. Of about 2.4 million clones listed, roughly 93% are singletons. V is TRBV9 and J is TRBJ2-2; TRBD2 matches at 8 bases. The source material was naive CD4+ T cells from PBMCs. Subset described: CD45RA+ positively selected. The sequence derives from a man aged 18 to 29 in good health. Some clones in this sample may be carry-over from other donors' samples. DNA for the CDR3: TGTGCCAGCAGCGTCCTCGGGGCTAGCGGGTTCACCGGGGAGCTGTTTTTT. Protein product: CASSVLGASGFTGELFF. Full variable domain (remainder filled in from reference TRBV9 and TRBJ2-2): DSGVTQTPKHLITATGQRVTLRCSPRSGDLSVYWYQQSLDQGLQFLIQYYNGEERAKGNILERFSAQQFPDLHSELNLSSLELGDSALYFCASSVLGASGFTGELFFGEGSRLTVL.